This T cell receptor (beta chain) appears in the sequencing data of a study of cytotoxic CD8 clonotypes in ibrutinib-treated CLL. Findings of the study overall: Treatment left the uncommon public clonotypes either contracted or stable in frequency. At ibrutinib response, clonality increased, and at progression it declined back toward baseline. Baseline clonality was higher than in age-matched healthy donors and moved in step with circulating CD8+ T-cell counts.

The V gene's germline CDR1 is SGHRS and CDR2 YFSETQ. With V trimmed by 3 bases and J by 3 bases, 6 bases remained unmatched. This CDR3 has 14 residues. Generated by immunoSEQ multiplex PCR, the TCRdb table keeps only in-frame clones and is missing some. Of about 76,000 clones detected, less than 85% appear once; the ten largest clones hold less than 45%. This clone was observed a single time. Its specificity is not known. The clonotype originates from a human donor with chronic lymphocytic leukemia. The sequencing here drew on PBMCs, taken after 24 months of ibrutinib treatment. This chain joins TRBV5-1 and TRBJ2-7, with 7 bases identical to TRBD1. DNA for the CDR3: TGCGCCAGCAGCTCGACAGGGTTCAGCTACGAGCAGTACTTC. Its translation: CASSSTGFSYEQYF.